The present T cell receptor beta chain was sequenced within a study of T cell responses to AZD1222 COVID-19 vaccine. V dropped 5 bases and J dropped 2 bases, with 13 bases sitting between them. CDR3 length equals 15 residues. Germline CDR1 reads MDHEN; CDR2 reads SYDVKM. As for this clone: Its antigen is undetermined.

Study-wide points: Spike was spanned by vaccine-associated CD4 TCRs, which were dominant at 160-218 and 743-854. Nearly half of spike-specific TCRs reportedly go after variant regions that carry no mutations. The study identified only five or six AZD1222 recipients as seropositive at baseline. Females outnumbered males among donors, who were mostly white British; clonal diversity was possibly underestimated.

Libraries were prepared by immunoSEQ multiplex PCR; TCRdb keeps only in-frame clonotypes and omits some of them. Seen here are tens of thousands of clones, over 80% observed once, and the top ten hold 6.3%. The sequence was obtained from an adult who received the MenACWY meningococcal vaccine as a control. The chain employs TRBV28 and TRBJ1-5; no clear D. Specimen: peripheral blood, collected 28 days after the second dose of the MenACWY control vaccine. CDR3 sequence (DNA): TGTGCCAGCAGTCAACCGTTGGGAGGCAATCAGCCCCAGCATTTT. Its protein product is CASSQPLGGNQPQHF.